This TCR beta chain was documented in a study of beta chain features in type 1 diabetes. This clone was counted a few times. Its antigen is currently unknown. Trimming at V came to 5 bases and at J to 3 bases, leaving 9 bases not matched to a gene. The CDR3 is made up of 16 amino acids. CDR1 is MDHEN and CDR2 is SYDVKM in the germline V gene. Study conclusions and caveats: All four CD4+ subsets from Type 1 diabetes patients carried moderately but significantly shorter TCRB CDR3s. The naive, central memory and Treg TCRB repertoires looked more alike in patients than they did in healthy donors.

Expressed TCRB transcripts got sequenced, as all isolated RNA was reverse transcribed. Profiling relied on immunoSEQ multiplex PCR, and the TCRdb table lists in-frame clones only, not all of them. The sample contains about 640,000 clones, about an eighth of which appear only once. Sequenced input: naive CD4+ T cells from blood. The TCR was taken from a man under 40 with type 1 diabetes. The gene calls are TRBV28 and TRBJ2-7; 11 positions agree with TRBD1. This CDR3 is CASSLDPGTGGYEQYF. CDR3 sequence (DNA): TGTGCCAGCAGTCTCGACCCCGGGACAGGGGGCTACGAGCAGTACTTC.